The clone carrying this T cell receptor beta chain was seen only a few times. Its antigen is still unknown. This specimen belongs to a study of identical twins. After template switching added a universal primer site, the resulting cDNA carried unique molecular identifiers. MiXCR, applied by TCRdb to the 5' RACE reads, yields one record per CDR3 protein. Of 1.5 million or so distinct CDR3 sequences in the sample, roughly a third were seen once. Findings and limits, study-wide: The degree of excess twin sharing was weaker in beta out-of-frame sequences. It was possible that invariant MAIT and iNKT cells partly confounded the zero-insertion analyses.

The donors were all healthy and Caucasian. The CDR3 length is 17 residues. V shed 5 bases and J 6 bases; nucleotides not matched to a gene: 11. The sequencing sample was made of cord blood. The V gene is TRBV12-3 or TRBV12-4, the J gene TRBJ2-3; 13 bases are a match to TRBD2. This receptor was identified in a newborn girl in good health. The CDR3 region has the DNA TGTGCCAGCAGTCCCGGACTAGCGGGGGTAGCTCGGGATACGCAGTATTTT. The encoded protein is CASSPGLAGVARDTQYF.